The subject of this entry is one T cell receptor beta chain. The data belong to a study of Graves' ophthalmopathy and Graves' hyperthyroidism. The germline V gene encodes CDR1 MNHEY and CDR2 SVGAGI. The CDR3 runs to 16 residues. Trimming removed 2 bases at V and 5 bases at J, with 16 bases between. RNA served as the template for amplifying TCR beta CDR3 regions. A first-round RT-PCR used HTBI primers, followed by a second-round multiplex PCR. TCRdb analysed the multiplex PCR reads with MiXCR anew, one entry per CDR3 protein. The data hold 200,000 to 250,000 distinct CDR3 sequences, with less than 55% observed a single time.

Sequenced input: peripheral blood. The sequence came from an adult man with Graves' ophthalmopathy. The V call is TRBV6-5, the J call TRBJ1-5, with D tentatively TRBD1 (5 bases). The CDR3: CASSYPREGMDQPQHF. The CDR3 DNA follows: TGTGCCAGCAGTTACCCCCGCGAGGGGATGGATCAGCCCCAGCATTTT.